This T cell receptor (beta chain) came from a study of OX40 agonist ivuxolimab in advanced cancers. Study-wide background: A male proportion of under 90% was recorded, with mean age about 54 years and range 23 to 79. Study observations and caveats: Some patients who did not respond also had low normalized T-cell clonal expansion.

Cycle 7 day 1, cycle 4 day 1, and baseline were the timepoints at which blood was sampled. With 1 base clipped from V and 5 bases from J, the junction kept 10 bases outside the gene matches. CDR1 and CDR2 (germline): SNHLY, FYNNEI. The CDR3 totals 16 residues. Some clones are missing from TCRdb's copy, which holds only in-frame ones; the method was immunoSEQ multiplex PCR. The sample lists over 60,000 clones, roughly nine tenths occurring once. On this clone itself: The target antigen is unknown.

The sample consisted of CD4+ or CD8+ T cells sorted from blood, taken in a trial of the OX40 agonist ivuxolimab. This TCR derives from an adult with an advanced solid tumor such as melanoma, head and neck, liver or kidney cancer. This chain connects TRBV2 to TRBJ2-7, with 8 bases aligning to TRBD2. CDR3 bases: TGTGCCAGCAGTGAAGGCCGAGCGGGAGTCGGGGACGAGCAGTACTTC. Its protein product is CASSEGRAGVGDEQYF. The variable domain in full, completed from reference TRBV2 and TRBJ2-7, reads EPEVTQTPSHQVTQMGQEVILRCVPISNHLYFYWYRQILGQKVEFLVSFYNNEISEKSEIFDDQFSVERPDGSNFTLKIRSTKLEDSAMYFCASSEGRAGVGDEQYFGPGTRLTVT.